One sample yielded the 6 T cell receptor beta chains listed below, sequenced in a study of blood T cell repertoires in COVID-19. Generated by immunoSEQ multiplex PCR, the TCRdb table keeps only in-frame clones and is missing some. The data show some 200,000 clones, roughly 80% seen once. The sequenced sample was PBMCs or T cells enriched from blood (not recorded which). The source of these receptors is a woman aged 60-75 years with acute COVID-19.

This chain joins TRBV9 and TRBJ1-2, with 10 bases aligning to TRBD1. Germline trimming cut 4 bases from V and 7 bases from J; bases unmatched to any gene: 7. The CDR3 is 14 residues long. The germline V gene has CDR1 SGDLS and CDR2 YYNGEE. The CDR3 bases are TGTGCCAGCAGCACTTGGACAGGGGGAGGTGGCTACACCTTC. Its protein product is CASSTWTGGGGYTF.

This clone was seen just once. This chain uses TRBV10-2 with TRBJ1-6; D is unresolved. Germline V CDR1 and CDR2: WSHSY, SAAADI. V was cut by 2 bases and J by 8 bases, with 10 bases left in between. This CDR3 region has 14 residues. The CDR3 region has the DNA TGCGCCAGCAGTGAGAGGCCACAGCATTCACCCCTCCACTTT. It codes for CASSERPQHSPLHF.

J is TRBJ2-5 and V is TRBV5-4, with 12 positions matching TRBD2. Germline CDR1 reads SGHNT; CDR2 reads YYREEE (reference sequence). This CDR3 region has 16 residues. After removal of 4 bases from V and 5 bases from J, the junction contained 9 bases not matched to a gene. The CDR3 reads CASSATSGGSGETQYF. The CDR3 DNA reads TGTGCCAGCAGCGCGACTAGCGGGGGCTCCGGGGAGACCCAGTACTTC.

The chain couples TRBV28 to TRBJ1-5; 8 bases are shared with TRBD1. V shed 5 bases, J shed 5 bases, and the junction held 5 bases outside the gene matches. The CDR3 spans 14 residues. Looked up from germline, CDR1 is MDHEN and CDR2 is SYDVKM. DNA for the CDR3: TGTGCCAGCAGTACAGGACAGGGTGATCAGCCCCAGCATTTT. Amino acid sequence: CASSTGQGDQPQHF.

The gene calls are TRBV6-5 and TRBJ1-1, with TRBD1 as a possible D gene (6 bases). This CDR3 spans 11 amino acids. Trimming stripped 6 bases from V and 11 bases from J, with 13 bases between. Germline V gene data show CDR1 as MNHEY and CDR2 as SVGAGI. CDR3 in amino acids: CASRTERGAFF. The CDR3 DNA reads as TGTGCCAGCAGGACAGAGAGGGGGGCTTTCTTT.

The rearrangement links TRBV7-2 to TRBJ2-5, with D perhaps matching TRBD2 (5 bases). The germline V and J ends were trimmed by 4 bases and 2 bases, with 17 bases remaining between them. Per the germline V gene, CDR1 is SGHTA and CDR2 is FQGNSA. This CDR3 is built from 16 residues. CDR3 sequence: CASSSRSPPGQETQYF. CDR3 nucleotides: TGTGCCAGCAGCTCCCGGTCCCCCCCGGGACAAGAGACCCAGTACTTC.